These 16 T cell receptor beta chains were sequenced from one sample in a study of CD8+CD57+ T cells in acquired aplastic anemia. Genomic DNA served as template for TCR beta VDJ and CDR3 profiling. One entry per CDR3 protein, called by TCRdb with MiXCR from the reads. The sample records 200,000 to 250,000 distinct CDR3 sequences, under 50% being singletons. Patients included in sequencing had previously demonstrated CD8+CD57+ cell expansion by flow cytometry. Sample: sorted CD4+, CD8+, or CD8+CD57+ T cells (not recorded which) from PBMCs. Receptor source: a human donor with aplastic anemia.

The table lists this clonotype with a few counts. V is TRBV5-1 and J is TRBJ2-3; 16 bases match TRBD2. CDR3 length: 17 amino acids. Germline values: CDR1 SGHRS, CDR2 YFSETQ. V trimming: 4 bases; J trimming: 5 bases; junction bases outside the gene matches: 7. The CDR3 DNA sequence: TGCGCCAGCAGCCTCGGGACTAGCGGGGGGGCAGGAGATACGCAGTATTTT. Amino acid sequence: CASSLGTSGGAGDTQYF. The complete variable domain, with remaining parts taken from reference TRBV5-1 and TRBJ2-3, reads KAGVTQTPRYLIKTRGQQVTLSCSPISGHRSVSWYQQTPGQGLQFLFEYFSETQRNKGNFPGRFSGRQFSNSRSEMNVSTLELGDSALYLCASSLGTSGGAGDTQYFGPGTRLTVL.

This clonotype appeared a single time. The chain is built from TRBV5-6 and TRBJ2-1; D gene ambiguous. Germline V gives CDR1 SGHDT, CDR2 YYEEEE. The CDR3 contains 14 residues. The ends were cut back, 0 bases at V and 6 bases at J, with 10 bases in the middle. Here the CDR3 reads CASSLDLVGNEQFF. CDR3 nucleotide sequence: TGTGCCAGCAGCTTGGACCTTGTGGGCAATGAGCAGTTCTTC. Variable domain in full (rest from reference TRBV5-6 and TRBJ2-1): DAGVTQSPTHLIKTRGQQVTLRCSPKSGHDTVSWYQQALGQGPQFIFQYYEEEERQRGNFPDRFSGHQFPNYSSELNVNALLLGDSALYLCASSLDLVGNEQFFGPGTRLTVL.

This rearrangement joins TRBV7-2 to TRBJ2-5, with D possibly being TRBD2 (5 bases). The V gene's germline CDR1 is SGHTA and CDR2 FQGNSA. V was clipped by 2 bases and J by 5 bases, with 12 bases between them. The CDR3 totals 14 residues. The CDR3 DNA reads TGTGCCAGCAGCTTACGGCTAGCTCTGGAGACCCAGTACTTC. Translated, it gives CASSLRLALETQYF.

The gene calls are TRBV2 and TRBJ2-5; D could derive from TRBD1 or TRBD2 (5 bases each). The length of the CDR3 is 14 residues. Trimming stripped 6 bases from V and 5 bases from J, with 16 bases between. Looked up from germline, CDR1 is SNHLY and CDR2 is FYNNEI. CDR3 residues: CASRGDGFRETQYF. The CDR3 nucleotides are TGTGCCAGCAGGGGGGACGGATTCCGTGAGACCCAGTACTTC.

The genes are TRBV5-1 and TRBJ2-3; D might be TRBD2 (5 bases). The CDR3 spans 15 residues. The germline gives CDR1 SGHRS, CDR2 YFSETQ. The ends were cut back, 0 bases at V and 0 bases at J, with 8 bases in the middle. The CDR3 DNA sequence: TGCGCCAGCAGCTTGGAGGGCGGGAGCACAGATACGCAGTATTTT. It encodes CASSLEGGSTDTQYF.

This chain uses TRBV20-1 with TRBJ1-2; 8 bases line up with TRBD1. V lost 0 bases and J lost 2; bases outside the gene matches: 5. Germline CDR1 is DFQATT and CDR2 is SNEGSKA (reference sequence). This CDR3 contains 15 residues. The CDR3: CSARDRGTGNYGYTF. DNA for the CDR3: TGCAGTGCTAGAGATAGGGGGACAGGAAACTATGGCTACACCTTC.

There are many counts of this clonotype. The V and J genes are TRBV3-1 and TRBJ2-7, with a tentative D call TRBD1 (5 bases). In germline, CDR1 is LGHDT, CDR2 YNNKEL (reference sequence). The CDR3 is 14 amino acids. The V and J ends lost 0 bases and 3 bases respectively, with 9 bases between them. DNA of the CDR3: TGTGCCAGCAGCCAAGACCCAGGGCTCTACGAGCAGTACTTC. Its translation: CASSQDPGLYEQYF.

V usage is TRBV6-6 and J usage is TRBJ1-3, with D maybe TRBD1 (6 bases). Germline-derived CDR1 and CDR2 are MNHNY and SVGAGI (reference sequence). Between the trimmed V and J ends, which lost 6 bases and 1 base, there was a span of 10 bases. This CDR3 is built from 14 residues. The CDR3 loop is CASRVTGSGNTIYF. The CDR3 region has the DNA TGTGCCAGCAGGGTCACAGGGTCTGGAAACACCATATATTTT.

This clonotype has at least ten counts. The chain links TRBV6-6 to TRBJ2-1; TRBD2 might be the D (6 bases). The CDR3 totals 11 residues. The ends were cut back, 5 bases at V and 10 bases at J, with 9 bases in the middle. Germline lookup yields CDR1 MNHNY and CDR2 SVGAGI (reference sequence). The CDR3 DNA sequence: TGTGCCAGCAGTCTTAGCGGAGAGCAGTTCTTC. Protein sequence: CASSLSGEQFF.

The chain recombines TRBV18 with TRBJ2-1; D is ambiguous. Germline V CDR1 and CDR2: KGHSH, LQKENI. There are 14 residues in the CDR3. Trimming took off 6 bases at V and 0 bases at J, with 9 bases between the two ends. CDR3 coding DNA: TGTGCCAGCTCGCGGACCCGCTCCTACAATGAGCAGTTCTTC. It is translated as CASSRTRSYNEQFF. The full variable domain, completed using reference TRBV18 and TRBJ2-1, is NAGVMQNPRHLVRRRGQEARLRCSPMKGHSHVYWYRQLPEEGLKFMVYLQKENIIDESGMPKERFSAEFPKEGPSILRIQQVVRGDSAAYFCASSRTRSYNEQFFGPGTRLTVL.

Details on this clonotype: Since no conserved phenylalanine or tryptophan closes the CDR3, a read error is the likely cause. The chain recombines TRBV5-1 with TRBJ2-7; 8 bases match TRBD2. CDR1 SGHRS and CDR2 YFSETQ come from the germline V gene. With 5 bases clipped from V and 5 bases from J, the junction kept 9 bases outside the gene matches. This CDR3 is built from 14 residues. The CDR3 nucleotides are TGCGCCAGCAGAGGCCTAGCGGGCACCCACGAGCAGTACCTC. Protein product: CASRGLAGTHEQYL.

The chain has TRBV30 and TRBJ1-2; D is undetermined. The CDR3 loop spans 11 amino acids. Germline V gives CDR1 GTSNPN, CDR2 SVGIG (reference sequence). The germline V and J ends were trimmed by 8 bases and 6 bases, with 13 bases remaining between them. The CDR3 here is CASSLLHGYTF. The CDR3 bases are TGTGCCAGCAGCTTACTCCATGGCTACACCTTC.

This clonotype occurred many times. The V gene is TRBV3-1, the J gene TRBJ2-7, with TRBD1 as a possible D gene (5 bases). Looked up from germline, CDR1 is LGHDT and CDR2 is YNNKEL (reference sequence). The CDR3 is 15 amino acids. V was shortened by 4 bases and J by 5 bases, with 18 bases between the two germline ends. Here the CDR3 reads CASSRQRLGGDEQYF. DNA of the CDR3: TGTGCCAGCAGCCGACAGAGGCTGGGTGGAGACGAGCAGTACTTC.

At least ten counts were recorded for this clonotype. The J gene is TRBJ2-3, the V gene TRBV7-9; tentatively, D is TRBD1 (5 bases). There are 18 residues in the CDR3. The V end lost 5 bases, the J end lost 0 bases, and 21 bases lay between the germline ends. CDR1 SEHNR and CDR2 FQNEAQ come from the germline V gene (reference sequence). Written as DNA, the CDR3 is TGTGCCAGCAGCGAATACTCAAGCAGGGTCGCCAGCACAGATACGCAGTATTTT. Translating gives CASSEYSSRVASTDTQYF.

This sequence joins TRBV25-1 and TRBJ2-7; D is possibly TRBD1 (6 bases). This CDR3 is 14 amino acids long. The germline V gene encodes CDR1 MGHDK and CDR2 SYGVNS. V lost 6 bases, J lost 5 bases, and 17 bases lay in between. CDR3 loop: CASSAQSRGDEQYF. CDR3 coding DNA: TGTGCCAGCAGCGCCCAGAGCAGGGGTGACGAGCAGTACTTC.

This clonotype has a single count. V is TRBV19 and J is TRBJ2-1; 11 bases map to TRBD2. The germline gives CDR1 LNHDA, CDR2 SQIVND (reference sequence). CDR3 length: 15 amino acids. Unmatched junction bases numbered 15, after V lost 10 bases and J lost 10 bases. The CDR3 spells CATSDRRLAGSEQFF. As DNA, the CDR3 is TGTGCCACCAGTGACCGACGACTAGCGGGGAGCGAGCAGTTCTTC.